Below, 21 T cell receptor beta chains from the same sample are listed, as sequenced in a study of cytotoxic CD8 clonotypes in ibrutinib-treated CLL. Using immunoSEQ multiplex PCR, the repertoire was profiled, and TCRdb retains in-frame clones only, with some absent. The table shows approximately 130,000 clones, with 80% to 90% occurring only once. Sequenced here: PBMCs, sampled after 24 months of ibrutinib treatment. Receptors originate from a human donor with chronic lymphocytic leukemia.

This rearrangement joins TRBV28 to TRBJ2-7, with 9 positions matching TRBD1. The CDR3 sequence is 17 residues long. CDR1 and CDR2 from the germline V gene are MDHEN and SYDVKM. Losses at the gene ends were 3 bases for V and 6 bases for J; bases not matched to a gene: 15. As DNA, the CDR3 is TGTGCCAGCAGTTTTGACAGGGGGAAGATATACGGCGGCGAGCAGTACTTC. The encoded protein is CASSFDRGKIYGGEQYF.

The V and J genes are TRBV28 and TRBJ1-5, with 8 bases matching TRBD1. Germline CDR1 is MDHEN and CDR2 is SYDVKM. This CDR3 contains 15 residues. V lost 10 bases and J lost 2; bases outside the gene matches: 10. CDR3 nucleotide sequence: TGTGCCATTCAGCCGACAGGGGCAGGCAATCAGCCCCAGCATTTT. It yields the protein CAIQPTGAGNQPQHF.

The gene calls are TRBV7-9 and TRBJ1-2; possible D gene TRBD1, 6 bases. Between the trimmed V and J ends, which lost 5 bases and 4 bases, there was a span of 23 bases. Germline V lookup: CDR1 SEHNR, CDR2 FQNEAQ (reference sequence). This CDR3 has 17 amino acids. The CDR3 is CASSAWGGTNPTYGYTF. In nucleotides, the CDR3 is TGTGCCAGCAGCGCTTGGGGGGGCACGAATCCGACCTATGGCTACACCTTC.

The rearrangement links TRBV5-4 to TRBJ2-7; TRBD2 matches at 7 bases. CDR3 length: 17 amino acids. J was trimmed by 3 bases and V by 1 base; bases with no gene match: 13. Germline assignment: CDR1 SGHNT and CDR2 YYREEE (reference sequence). CDR3 bases: TGTGCCAGCAGCTTGAATGGGAGGGGCAGTAATGGCTACGAGCAGTACTTC. Amino acids: CASSLNGRGSNGYEQYF.

The chain is built from TRBV19 and TRBJ1-5, with 9 bases identical to TRBD1. The CDR3 runs 18 residues. Germline CDR1 LNHDA, CDR2 SQIVND (reference sequence). V lost 5 bases, J lost 2 bases, and 13 bases stayed unmatched. CDR3 loop: CASSPPSGTGIGNQPQHF. The CDR3 nucleotides are TGTGCCAGTAGTCCTCCCTCGGGGACAGGGATCGGCAATCAGCCCCAGCATTTT.

This clone occurred once. The rearrangement joins TRBV7-2 to TRBJ1-1; D gene ambiguous. The germline V gene has CDR1 SGHTA and CDR2 FQGNSA. CDR3 length: 13 amino acids. V was pared by 2 bases and J by 1 base, with 5 bases between. The CDR3 loop reads CASSLTSNTEAFF. The CDR3 DNA follows: TGTGCCAGCAGCTTAACCTCGAACACTGAAGCTTTCTTT.

CDR3 protein: CASSQGGLGGSNYGYTF. The CDR3 DNA reads TGCGCCAGCAGCCAAGGAGGTTTAGGGGGTTCAAACTATGGCTACACCTTC. J is TRBJ1-2 and V is TRBV4-1, with D maybe TRBD1 (6 bases). Trimming stripped 1 base from V and 2 bases from J, with 17 bases between. Germline V gene sequence: CDR1 MGHRA, CDR2 YSYEKL. The CDR3 length is 17 residues.

This chain uses TRBV18 with TRBJ1-1; 9 nucleotides line up with TRBD1. CDR3 length equals 14 residues. CDR1 and CDR2 (germline): KGHSH, LQKENI. J was trimmed by 6 bases and V by 6 bases; bases with no gene match: 8. CDR3 protein: CASSLPGQGSEAFF. The CDR3 bases are TGTGCCAGCTCGCTGCCGGGACAGGGATCTGAAGCTTTCTTT.

This chain connects TRBV28 to TRBJ2-7, with no clear D. The CDR3 spans 11 residues. Germline-derived CDR1 and CDR2 are MDHEN and SYDVKM. The V end lost 6 bases, the J end lost 0 bases, and 3 bases lay between the germline ends. The CDR3 reads CASRGSYEQYF. CDR3 nucleotides: TGTGCCAGCAGGGGCTCCTACGAGCAGTACTTC.

The chain is built from TRBV28 and TRBJ2-1, with 9 bases fitting TRBD1. The V segment lost 6 bases and the J segment 4 bases; nucleotides outside the gene matches: 4. CDR1 and CDR2 from the germline V gene are MDHEN and SYDVKM. The CDR3 is made up of 14 amino acids. The CDR3 is CASRTGGPYNEQFF. CDR3 in DNA: TGTGCCAGCAGGACAGGGGGACCTTACAATGAGCAGTTCTTC.

The rearrangement joins TRBV18 to TRBJ1-4, with TRBD1 as a possible D gene (6 bases). V dropped 2 bases and J dropped 4 bases, with 11 bases sitting between them. The CDR3 is 15 residues long. The germline V gene has CDR1 KGHSH and CDR2 LQKENI. The CDR3 DNA sequence: TGTGCCAGCTCACCAAAGACAGGCAGTAATGAAAAACTGTTTTTT. Protein sequence: CASSPKTGSNEKLFF.

This rearrangement joins TRBV2 to TRBJ1-1; D gene unclear. Germline V lookup: CDR1 SNHLY, CDR2 FYNNEI. The CDR3 length is 13 residues. The V end lost 5 bases, the J end lost 0 bases, and 7 bases lay between the germline ends. CDR3 sequence: CASSPRLNTEAFF. The CDR3 coding sequence is TGTGCCAGCAGTCCCAGATTGAACACTGAAGCTTTCTTT.

The rearrangement uses TRBV7-2 and TRBJ2-7; TRBD2 is a possible D gene (5 bases). The CDR3 spans 14 residues. V was trimmed by 2 bases and J by 5 bases, leaving 13 bases between them. Germline CDR1 reads SGHTA; CDR2 reads FQGNSA. CDR3 amino acids: CASSLTGNRDEQYF. The CDR3 nucleotides are TGTGCCAGCAGCTTAACCGGGAACCGGGACGAGCAGTACTTC.

The chain recombines TRBV12-5 with TRBJ2-1; the D is unclear. Germline lookup yields CDR1 LGHNT and CDR2 FRNRAP. V gave up 2 bases and J gave up 8 bases, with 4 bases separating them. The CDR3 is 11 amino acids. This chain's CDR3 is CASGLYDEQFF. The CDR3 DNA follows: TGTGCTAGTGGTTTGTATGATGAGCAGTTCTTC.

The genes are TRBV7-6 and TRBJ2-4, with D tentatively TRBD2 (6 bases). The CDR3 has 15 residues. V lost 4 bases and J 6 bases, leaving 16 bases between the germline ends. CDR1 is SGHVS, CDR2 FNYEAQ, per germline. The DNA for the CDR3 is TGTGCCAGCAGCTCAATCGGGGGAATGCCAAACATTCAGTACTTC. Its translation is CASSSIGGMPNIQYF.

The chain has TRBV9 and TRBJ1-2, with TRBD1 identical over 7 bases. Germline V gene data show CDR1 as SGDLS and CDR2 as YYNGEE. The trim removed 3 bases at V and 4 bases at J, leaving 9 bases unmatched. The CDR3 consists of 15 residues. For the CDR3, the DNA is TGTGCCAGCAGCGGTAGGGGACAGTTCTCCTATGGCTACACCTTC. Translating gives CASSGRGQFSYGYTF.

The V and J genes are TRBV7-3 and TRBJ2-7; 7 nucleotides line up with TRBD1. Germline V gene lookup returns CDR1 SGHTA and CDR2 FQGTGA. The CDR3 runs 13 residues. V lost 4 bases to trimming and J lost 5 bases; unmatched junction nucleotides: 5. This CDR3 is CASSSDREDEQYF. The CDR3 nucleotides are TGTGCCAGCAGCTCCGACAGGGAAGACGAGCAGTACTTC. Full variable domain (outside the CDR3, taken from reference TRBV7-3 and TRBJ2-7): GAGVSQTPSNKVTEKGKYVELRCDPISGHTALYWYRQSLGQGPEFLIYFQGTGAADDSGLPNDRFFAVRPEGSVSTLKIQRTERGDSAVYLCASSSDREDEQYFGPGTRLTVT.

CDR3 protein: CAWSPRYGGELFF. The CDR3 bases are TGTGCCTGGAGTCCGCGGTACGGCGGGGAGCTGTTTTTT. This chain joins TRBV30 and TRBJ2-2; D gene unclear. The CDR3 is 13 amino acids. V lost 2 bases and J lost 7, with 11 bases in between. Germline V gives CDR1 GTSNPN, CDR2 SVGIG (reference sequence).

The chain employs TRBV5-4 and TRBJ2-7; TRBD2 aligns across 8 bases. Germline assignment: CDR1 SGHNT and CDR2 YYREEE (reference sequence). Unmatched junction bases numbered 3, after V lost 4 bases and J lost 0 bases. This CDR3 region has 14 residues. The DNA for the CDR3 is TGTGCCAGCAGCCTCGGGGGGGCCTCCTACGAGCAGTACTTC. Translation gives CASSLGGASYEQYF.

V usage is TRBV7-2 and J usage is TRBJ2-1; maybe TRBD2 (5 bases). Trimming took 2 bases from V and 6 from J, leaving 17 bases between them. The V gene's germline CDR1 is SGHTA and CDR2 FQGNSA. CDR3 length: 16 residues. CDR3 DNA sequence: TGTGCCAGCAGCTTATTTGCGGGCAACCTAGGCAATGAGCAGTTCTTC. It yields the protein CASSLFAGNLGNEQFF.

The sample holds a few counts of this clone. The V and J genes are TRBV7-2 and TRBJ1-1, with 9 bases that match TRBD1. Germline assignment: CDR1 SGHTA and CDR2 FQGNSA. The V segment lost 3 bases and the J segment 4 bases; nucleotides outside the gene matches: 9. The CDR3 sequence is 16 residues long. CDR3 loop: CASSFRQGGWGTEAFF. The CDR3 coding sequence is TGTGCCAGCAGCTTCCGACAGGGGGGGTGGGGCACTGAAGCTTTCTTT.